Listed below are T cell receptor beta chains from one sample, sequenced in a study of OX40 agonist ivuxolimab in advanced cancers. Clones were sequenced by immunoSEQ multiplex PCR, and TCRdb holds only the in-frame ones, with some missing. The sample shows more than 20,000 clones, about 83% of them seen only once. The sequenced sample was CD4+ or CD8+ T cells sorted from blood, obtained in a trial of the OX40 agonist ivuxolimab. The receptors stem from an adult with an advanced solid tumor such as melanoma, head and neck, liver or kidney cancer. CDR3s include the opening cysteine and the closing phenylalanine or tryptophan. A D gene is named only where the DNA matches it firmly. Some rows mark clone size as missing; the rest say once, few, many or name a class of expanded clone.

J gene: TRBJ2-7
D gene: -
clone size: -
V gene: TRBV18
CDR3 DNA: TGTGCCAGCTCACCAGCGGGCGGGACCTACGAGCAGTACTTC
CDR3 protein: CASSPAGGTYEQYF

J gene: TRBJ2-7
D gene: TRBD2
clone size: -
V gene: TRBV5-8
CDR3 DNA: TGTGCCAGCAGCTTTGGCGGGAGGGCCGTGCGTGAGCAGTACTTC
CDR3 protein: CASSFGGRAVREQYF

J gene: TRBJ1-6
D gene: -
clone size: once
V gene: TRBV4-1
CDR3 DNA: TGCGCCAGCAGCCAAGATTTCAACCCGAGTTCACCCCTCCACTTT
CDR3 protein: CASSQDFNPSSPLHF

J gene: TRBJ1-5
D gene: -
clone size: -
V gene: TRBV28
CDR3 DNA: TGTGCCAGCAGTTTCTTCTCTGCGGACCAGCCCCAGCATTTT
CDR3 protein: CASSFFSADQPQHF

J gene: TRBJ2-1
D gene: TRBD2
clone size: once
V gene: TRBV7-6
CDR3 DNA: TGTGCCAGCAGCTTACTGACTAGCGGGGCCGAGGTAGGTGAGCAGTTCTTC
CDR3 protein: CASSLLTSGAEVGEQFF

J gene: TRBJ2-2
D gene: -
clone size: -
V gene: TRBV19
CDR3 DNA: TGTGCCAGTAGTATAGATAAGTGGAAGATCGGGGAGCTGTTTTTT
CDR3 protein: CASSIDKWKIGELFF

J gene: TRBJ2-3
D gene: TRBD2
clone size: few
V gene: TRBV7-9
CDR3 DNA: TGTGCCAGCAGGATGTCCGGCGGGGGGATTGTAGATACGCAGTATTTT
CDR3 protein: CASRMSGGGIVDTQYF

J gene: TRBJ1-2
D gene: -
clone size: medium-sized
V gene: TRBV4-1
CDR3 DNA: TGCGCCAGCAGCCAAGACAGGCTTTGCACCTTC
CDR3 protein: CASSQDRLCTF

J gene: TRBJ1-4
D gene: TRBD1
clone size: -
V gene: TRBV2
CDR3 DNA: TGTGCCAGCAGCCCCTCTTCCGACAGGGGGAGAGAAAAACTGTTTTTT
CDR3 protein: CASSPSSDRGREKLFF

J gene: TRBJ2-1
D gene: -
clone size: -
V gene: TRBV6-7
CDR3 DNA: TGTGCCAGCAGTCCCCGGCGGGCCTACAATGAGCAGTTCTTC
CDR3 protein: CASSPRRAYNEQFF

J gene: TRBJ2-1
D gene: TRBD1
clone size: -
V gene: TRBV7-9
CDR3 DNA: TGTGCCAGCAGCTTGACAGGGGTAGAGCAGTTCTTC
CDR3 protein: CASSLTGVEQFF

J gene: TRBJ2-5
D gene: TRBD1
clone size: -
V gene: TRBV27
CDR3 DNA: TGTGCCAGCAGTTTAGGGACAGGGGTTGGTGAGACCCAGTACTTC
CDR3 protein: CASSLGTGVGETQYF

J gene: TRBJ2-4
D gene: -
clone size: once
V gene: TRBV5-4
CDR3 DNA: TGTGCCAGCAGCGACCGATCTGGATTAATAGCCAAAAACATTCAGTACTTC
CDR3 protein: CASSDRSGLIAKNIQYF

J gene: TRBJ2-5
D gene: -
clone size: once
V gene: TRBV11-1
CDR3 DNA: TGTGCCAGCAGCCCGCGCCGGGACGCCCGAGGAGAGACCCAGTACTTC
CDR3 protein: CASSPRRDARGETQYF

J gene: TRBJ2-7
D gene: -
clone size: -
V gene: TRBV25-1
CDR3 DNA: TGTGCCAGCAGTGTGGGTGGGGCCGGATACGAGCAGTACTTC
CDR3 protein: CASSVGGAGYEQYF